These 9 T cell receptor beta chains came from one sample sequenced in a study of T cell repertoires in aging, cancer and after chemotherapy. Multiplex touch-down PCR with TRB-A/B primers amplified rearranged V-D-J TRB sequences. TCRdb used MiXCR to reprocess the multiplex PCR reads, holding one entry per CDR3 protein. The sample has about 14,000 distinct CDR3 sequences; around 23% are singletons. TCR beta rearrangements were amplified from peripheral blood genomic DNA. Sample: blood. These receptors were collected from a human donor in good health.

The rearrangement joins TRBV28 to TRBJ1-2; D gene unclear. Germline V gene lookup returns CDR1 MDHEN and CDR2 SYDVKM. Trimming cost V 8 bases and J 8 bases, with 15 bases left between them. The CDR3 is 12 residues long. CDR3 nucleotides: TGTGCCAGCGCGGGCAGTTTGGTAGGCTACACCTTC. Its protein product is CASAGSLVGYTF.

A few counts support this clonotype. The chain recombines TRBV7-2 with TRBJ2-2; TRBD1 aligns across 7 bases. Per the germline V gene, CDR1 is SGHTA and CDR2 is FQGNSA. The J segment lost 1 base and the V segment lost 5 bases, leaving 1 base of the junction unmatched. This CDR3 has 14 amino acids. CDR3 DNA sequence: TGTGCCAGCAGCCGACAGGGGAACACCGGGGAGCTGTTTTTT. The encoded protein is CASSRQGNTGELFF.

The gene calls are TRBV5-6 and TRBJ1-2, with 10 bases that match TRBD1. The CDR3 is 17 residues long. Germline V lookup: CDR1 SGHDT, CDR2 YYEEEE. Unmatched junction bases numbered 9, after V lost 0 bases and J lost 4 bases. CDR3 sequence reads: CASSLVRQGARGYGYTF. The CDR3 nucleotides read TGTGCCAGCAGCTTGGTACGACAGGGGGCTAGGGGCTATGGCTACACCTTC.

This clonotype is classed as medium-sized (0.01 to 0.1%). The gene calls are TRBV30 and TRBJ2-7; D call uncertain. This CDR3 region has 12 residues. With 3 bases removed from V and 2 bases from J, the gap between germline ends came to 8 bases. CDR1 GTSNPN and CDR2 SVGIG come from the germline V gene (reference sequence). The CDR3 DNA follows: TGTGCCTGGAGGAGACAAACCTACGAGCAGTACTTC. This encodes CAWRRQTYEQYF.

This clonotype was counted between two and nine times. V is TRBV12-3 or TRBV12-4 and J is TRBJ1-3, with TRBD1 as a possible D gene (5 bases). CDR3 length: 16 amino acids. The V and J ends lost 9 bases and 0 bases respectively, with 18 bases between them. The CDR3 bases are TGTGCCAGAGCCCGGGGGGAAGGTTCCTCTGGAAACACCATATATTTT. Its protein product is CARARGEGSSGNTIYF.

The J gene is TRBJ1-6, the V gene TRBV7-9; possible D gene TRBD1, 5 bases. The ends were cut back, 6 bases at V and 5 bases at J, with 11 bases in the middle. The CDR3 sequence is 14 residues long. Germline-derived CDR1 and CDR2 are SEHNR and FQNEAQ (reference sequence). CDR3 in DNA: TGTGCCAGCAGGTTATCGGGGGATAATTCACCCCTCCACTTT. It codes for CASRLSGDNSPLHF.

This clonotype appeared a few times. The rearrangement uses TRBV12-3 or TRBV12-4 and TRBJ1-6; D is perhaps TRBD1 (5 bases). Trimming pared 6 bases from V and 10 bases from J, leaving 16 bases between. This CDR3 is 14 amino acids long. As DNA, the CDR3 is TGTGCCAGCAGCCCGGGGTGGGGCTCGTCACCCCTCCACTTT. Protein sequence: CASSPGWGSSPLHF.

This chain joins TRBV20-1 and TRBJ1-2; tentatively, D is TRBD1 (6 bases). Trimming shortened V by 3 bases and J by 4 bases, and 21 bases separated the two germline ends. Germline V gives CDR1 DFQATT, CDR2 SNEGSKA (reference sequence). This CDR3 is built from 16 residues. CDR3 sequence reads: CSARTGGADLSYGYTF. CDR3 in DNA: TGCAGTGCTAGGACTGGGGGCGCCGACTTAAGCTATGGCTACACCTTC.

This clonotype has just a few counts. This chain connects TRBV20-1 to TRBJ1-2; no clear D gene. CDR1 is DFQATT and CDR2 is SNEGSKA in the germline V gene (reference sequence). There are 13 residues in the CDR3. V gave up 0 bases and J gave up 2 bases, with 7 bases separating them. CDR3 bases: TGCAGTGCTAGAGAGGCTGGGAACTATGGCTACACCTTC. Its translation: CSAREAGNYGYTF.